These 25 T cell receptor beta chains were all obtained from the same sample, sequenced in a study of response to subunit inactivated influenza vaccine. MiXCR, applied by TCRdb to the RT-PCR reads, yields one record per CDR3 protein. The table has hundreds of thousands of distinct CDR3 sequences, under 9% seen once. This material consisted of PBMCs from blood, taken roughly 24 months after vaccination. Receptor source: a man aged 50-75 years who received an inactivated influenza vaccine.

The rearrangement uses TRBV20-1 and TRBJ2-2, with D tentatively TRBD1 (7 bases). V gave up 0 bases and J gave up 11 bases, with 13 bases separating them. This CDR3 spans 13 amino acids. The V gene's germline CDR1 is DFQATT and CDR2 SNEGSKA (reference sequence). CDR3 nucleotides: TGCAGTGCTAGAGATGGAGGGGGCCCCGAGCTGTTTTTT. Translation: CSARDGGGPELFF.

The chain couples TRBV6-1 to TRBJ1-1, with D maybe TRBD1 (5 bases). The CDR3 loop spans 15 amino acids. Germline assignment: CDR1 MNHNS and CDR2 SASEGT. Trimming pared 6 bases from V and 1 base from J, leaving 15 bases between. The CDR3 is CASRNAGTANTEAFF. CDR3 nucleotides: TGTGCCAGCAGGAATGCCGGGACCGCGAACACTGAAGCTTTCTTT.

V usage is TRBV20-1 and J usage is TRBJ2-1, with 7 bases fitting TRBD2. The V gene's germline CDR1 is DFQATT and CDR2 SNEGSKA (reference sequence). This CDR3 contains 16 residues. The CDR3, as DNA: TGCACCCTCCCCCAAAGCGGGGTTAGCTCCTACAATGAGCAGTTCTTC. It yields the protein CTLPQSGVSSYNEQFF.

The table lists this clonotype with a few counts. The V call is TRBV5-6, the J call TRBJ2-5; 9 bases match TRBD1. This CDR3 is 16 amino acids long. The V gene end was trimmed by 4 bases and the J gene end by 3 bases; junction bases not matched to a gene: 10. Looked up from germline, CDR1 is SGHDT and CDR2 is YYEEEE. The CDR3 DNA is TGTGCCAGCAGCCAACGTCCCGGGACAGGGAAAGAGACCCAGTACTTC. This encodes CASSQRPGTGKETQYF. Drawing the rest from reference TRBV5-6 and TRBJ2-5, the complete variable domain is DAGVTQSPTHLIKTRGQQVTLRCSPKSGHDTVSWYQQALGQGPQFIFQYYEEEERQRGNFPDRFSGHQFPNYSSELNVNALLLGDSALYLCASSQRPGTGKETQYFGPGTRLLVL.

A word on this clonotype: A junction end diverges from the germline sequence, so it may reflect a read error. The rearrangement uses TRBV20-1 and TRBJ2-2; 12 bases are shared with TRBD2. The CDR3 is made up of 15 amino acids. Germline V gives CDR1 DFQATT, CDR2 SNEGSKA (reference sequence). The CDR3 reads CSAPSGGARTGELVF. Written as DNA, the CDR3 is TGCAGTGCTCCTAGCGGGGGGGCCAGGACCGGGGAGCTGGTTTTT.

J is TRBJ2-1 and V is TRBV20-1, with 14 positions matching TRBD2. V trimming: 5 bases; J trimming: 2 bases; junction bases outside the gene matches: 8. Germline CDR1 is DFQATT and CDR2 is SNEGSKA (reference sequence). The length of the CDR3 is 17 residues. The CDR3 DNA reads as TGCAGTGCTGGGGCGGGACTAGCGGGGGAGACCTACAATGAGCAGTTCTTC. Protein: CSAGAGLAGETYNEQFF.

The rearrangement links TRBV11-1 to TRBJ2-7, with 7 bases that match TRBD2. This CDR3 has 14 amino acids. Germline V gene data show CDR1 as SGHAT and CDR2 as FQDESV (reference sequence). V dropped 5 bases and J dropped 1; count of bases not matched to a gene: 5. As DNA, the CDR3 is TGTGCCAGCAGCATGGGGGGGAGATCCTACGAGCAGTACTTC. Encoded protein: CASSMGGRSYEQYF.

This clonotype was detected ten times or more. The chain has TRBV10-3 and TRBJ2-3; D gene uncertain. This CDR3 has 16 amino acids. The germline V and J ends were trimmed by 5 bases and 2 bases, with 17 bases remaining between them. From germline, CDR1 is ENHRY and CDR2 SYGVKD. For the CDR3, the DNA is TGTGCCATCAGTTCAGCCCAGGTCCCTATCACAGATACGCAGTATTTT. Its protein product is CAISSAQVPITDTQYF.

The genes are TRBV6-1 and TRBJ2-7; a possible D gene is TRBD2 (5 bases). The CDR3 runs 13 residues. The V end lost 4 bases, the J end lost 1 base, and 8 bases lay between the germline ends. CDR1 and CDR2 (germline): MNHNS, SASEGT. DNA for the CDR3: TGTGCCAGCAGTGTGGGAGAGTCCTACGAGCAGTACTTC. Encoded protein: CASSVGESYEQYF.

This clonotype has only a few counts. V usage is TRBV7-9 and J usage is TRBJ2-1, with 8 bases matching TRBD2. Per the germline V gene, CDR1 is SEHNR and CDR2 is FQNEAQ (reference sequence). V lost 5 bases, J lost 8 bases, and 11 bases stayed unmatched. The CDR3 runs 15 residues. The CDR3 region is CASSPQGTSFHEQFF. The CDR3 bases are TGTGCCAGCAGCCCCCAGGGGACTAGTTTTCATGAGCAGTTCTTC.

This clonotype has at least ten counts. The chain carries TRBV20-1 and TRBJ1-5; D is unresolved. From germline, CDR1 is DFQATT and CDR2 SNEGSKA (reference sequence). The CDR3 extends over 13 amino acids. The ends were cut back, 4 bases at V and 1 base at J, with 8 bases in the middle. CDR3 in DNA: TGCAGTGCTATCATCACCAGCAATCAGCCCCAGCATTTT. This encodes CSAIITSNQPQHF.

This clonotype was recorded a few times. CDR3 in DNA: TGTGCCAGCAGCGTCCGGGACAACTACGAGCAGTACTTC. Translated: CASSVRDNYEQYF. The chain has TRBV7-2 and TRBJ2-7; maybe TRBD1 (6 bases). Per the germline V gene, CDR1 is SGHTA and CDR2 is FQGNSA. The length of the CDR3 is 13 residues. V lost 5 bases, J lost 3 bases, and 11 bases lay in between.

This clonotype has ten or more counts. This chain links TRBV7-2 with TRBJ1-6; D is uncertain. This CDR3 has 15 amino acids. Germline CDR1 and CDR2: SGHTA and FQGNSA. V was shortened by 1 base and J by 2 bases, with 6 bases between the two germline ends. In nucleotides, the CDR3 is TGTGCCAGCAGCTTAGATAAGGCCTATAATTCACCCCTCCACTTT. Amino acids: CASSLDKAYNSPLHF. The variable domain in full, completed from reference TRBV7-2 and TRBJ1-6, reads GAGVSQSPSNKVTEKGKDVELRCDPISGHTALYWYRQSLGQGLEFLIYFQGNSAPDKSGLPSDRFSAERTGGSVSTLTIQRTQQEDSAVYLCASSLDKAYNSPLHFGNGTRLTVT.

The rearrangement uses TRBV4-1 and TRBJ2-3; D possibly corresponds to TRBD1 (6 bases). Germline V gene lookup returns CDR1 MGHRA and CDR2 YSYEKL. V was cut by 3 bases and J by 6 bases, with 16 bases left in between. This CDR3 is 15 amino acids long. The CDR3 is CASSHPDRFYDTQYF. The CDR3 nucleotides are TGCGCCAGCAGCCACCCAGACAGGTTTTACGATACGCAGTATTTT.

The genes are TRBV20-1 and TRBJ1-5, with D unclear. The CDR3 runs to 14 residues. The germline gives CDR1 DFQATT, CDR2 SNEGSKA (reference sequence). The germline V and J ends were trimmed by 5 bases and 2 bases, with 13 bases remaining between them. The CDR3 protein is CSAQVGSGNQPQHF. The DNA of the CDR3 is TGCAGTGCTCAAGTAGGGTCAGGCAATCAGCCCCAGCATTTT.

The rearrangement links TRBV6-1 to TRBJ2-2; weak D call: TRBD1 (5 bases). Germline V gene data show CDR1 as MNHNS and CDR2 as SASEGT. CDR3 length: 15 amino acids. Trimming took 5 bases from V and 1 from J, leaving 11 bases between them. The CDR3 DNA sequence: TGTGCCAGCAGTCCACAGGACCGGAACACCGGGGAGCTGTTTTTT. This encodes CASSPQDRNTGELFF.

This clonotype occurred many times. The chain uses TRBV6-2 or TRBV6-3 and TRBJ2-1, with 11 bases fitting TRBD1. Unmatched junction bases numbered 4, after V lost 6 bases and J lost 6 bases. This CDR3 comprises 14 residues. Germline CDR1 and CDR2: MNHEY and SVGEGT. CDR3 sequence (DNA): TGTGCCAGCAGAGGGACAGGGGGTGGCAATGAGCAGTTCTTC. Protein: CASRGTGGGNEQFF.

This clonotype showed up just a few times. The chain employs TRBV20-1 and TRBJ2-4; D is perhaps TRBD1 (5 bases). The CDR3 runs 14 residues. Germline V gene data show CDR1 as DFQATT and CDR2 as SNEGSKA (reference sequence). Trimming stripped 1 base from V and 4 bases from J, with 11 bases between. CDR3 region: CSARVQGEKNIQYF. The CDR3 nucleotides are TGCAGTGCTAGAGTCCAGGGTGAGAAAAACATTCAGTACTTC.

V and J are TRBV10-1 and TRBJ2-2; D possibly corresponds to TRBD2 (5 bases). CDR3 length: 14 amino acids. The V end lost 6 bases, the J end lost 2 bases, and 10 bases lay between the germline ends. Per the germline V gene, CDR1 is WNHNN and CDR2 is SYGVQD (reference sequence). The CDR3 is CASRNLANTGELFF. In nucleotides, the CDR3 is TGCGCCAGCAGAAATCTAGCCAACACCGGGGAGCTGTTTTTT.

This clonotype appeared a few times. The chain employs TRBV10-3 and TRBJ2-7; 9 bases map to TRBD1. This CDR3 region has 15 residues. Germline CDR1 and CDR2: ENHRY and SYGVKD. V shed 6 bases, J shed 5 bases, and the junction held 11 bases outside the gene matches. CDR3 region: CAISPQGAGRNEQYF. The CDR3, as DNA: TGTGCCATCAGCCCACAGGGGGCGGGAAGGAACGAGCAGTACTTC.

This clonotype has only a few counts. V is TRBV19 and J is TRBJ2-1, with D possibly being TRBD2 (5 bases). Per germline, CDR1 LNHDA and CDR2 SQIVND (reference sequence). The germline V and J ends were trimmed by 11 bases and 5 bases, with 22 bases remaining between them. This CDR3 is built from 15 residues. CDR3 bases: TGTGCCTCCGGGCGGGTAGCAACGTCCAACAATGAGCAGTTCTTC. Translation: CASGRVATSNNEQFF.

This clonotype was seen repeatedly, ten times or more. The chain links TRBV5-1 to TRBJ2-2; 11 positions match TRBD2. CDR3 length equals 18 residues. CDR1 SGHRS and CDR2 YFSETQ come from the germline V gene. Trimming took 5 bases from V and 5 from J; bases not matched to a gene: 14. CDR3 sequence (DNA): TGCGCCAGCAGGGCCGGGACTAGCGGTAACCACGTGACCGGGGAGCTGTTTTTT. The encoded protein is CASRAGTSGNHVTGELFF.

The genes are TRBV29-1 and TRBJ1-5, with a tentative D call TRBD1 (6 bases). Germline CDR1 SQVTM, CDR2 ANQGSEA. The V end was cut by 4 bases, the J end by 0 bases, with 7 bases between. This CDR3 region has 13 residues. This CDR3 reads CSVGDNSNQPQHF. CDR3 bases: TGCAGCGTTGGGGACAATAGCAATCAGCCCCAGCATTTT.

This clonotype was counted at least ten times. The V and J genes are TRBV12-3 or TRBV12-4 and TRBJ2-6, with unresolved D. V was clipped by 11 bases and J by 0 bases, with 11 bases between them. This CDR3 has 14 residues. CDR3 bases: TGTGCCTCTTTGGGCAGCTCTGGGGCCAACGTCCTGACTTTC. Translating gives CASLGSSGANVLTF.

This clonotype showed up just a few times. The V and J genes are TRBV20-1 and TRBJ2-1; 7 positions agree with TRBD2. CDR3 length equals 13 residues. The germline V gene encodes CDR1 DFQATT and CDR2 SNEGSKA (reference sequence). V was pared by 4 bases and J by 8 bases, with 8 bases of the junction left unmatched. This CDR3 is CSAISGGSDEQFF. CDR3 in DNA: TGCAGTGCTATTTCGGGGGGAAGTGATGAGCAGTTCTTC.